The next 30 T cell receptor delta chains were all read from a single sample in a study of γδ T cells in repeated Plasmodium falciparum infection. TCRdb reprocessed the multiplex PCR reads using CATT. The sample consists of about 57,000 delta-chain clones, 1.7% of them appearing once. Vgamma9/Vdelta2+ and Vdelta2-negative gammadelta T cells were flow-sorted from PBMC for bulk sequencing. The sequenced material came from gamma-delta T cells from blood. The receptors stem from a pool of human donors (malaria-infected and uninfected, not separated).

Regarding this clone: Translating this DNA gives a protein that differs at residue 6 from the TCRdb one, which belongs to a much larger clone; a read error is likely, and the protein shown is this translation. V gene TRDV2 combines with J gene TRDJ2, with 9 bases identical to TRDD3. The trim removed 0 bases at V and 0 bases at J, leaving 1 base unmatched. CDR3 size: 16 residues. Germline V gene data show CDR1 as GEAIGNYY and CDR2 as EKD. As DNA, the CDR3 is TGTGCCTGTGACACCATGGGGGATACTTTGACAGCACAACTCTTCTTT. Its translation: CACDTMGDTLTAQLFF.

This clone came up a few times. This likely stems from a read error, as it lies one base from a far larger clone. Other DNA sequences of this sample code for an identical CDR3. The rearrangement links TRDV2 to TRDJ1, with 8 bases identical to TRDD3. TCRdb does not report a J gene; here it was assigned by matching the DNA to germline references. CDR3 length: 19 amino acids. J was trimmed by 1 base and V by 3 bases; bases with no gene match: 18. Germline V gives CDR1 GEAIGNYY, CDR2 EKD. CDR3 bases: TGTGCCTGTGACGGTGTGGTGGGATACGAACTGGGTCTCACCGATAAACTCATCTTT. Its translation is CACDGVVGYELGLTDKLIF.

This clone was detected a few times. The protein TCRdb lists belongs to a much larger clone and differs from this DNA's translation at residue 6, which points to a read error; the protein shown is made from the DNA. V gene TRDV1 combines with J gene TRDJ1; perhaps TRDD2 as D (5 bases). TCRdb lists no J gene, so it was determined here by aligning the DNA to germline. Deletions cut 8 bases from V and 0 bases from J, with 19 bases between. The germline V gene has CDR1 TSWWSYY and CDR2 QGS. This CDR3 region has 16 residues. The CDR3 DNA reads TGTGCTCTTAGAAAGTCCTTCGTCTCGTACACCGATAAACTCATCTTT. This sequence encodes CALRKSFVSYTDKLIF.

This clone was detected only a few times. The translation of this DNA and the TCRdb protein of a much larger clone differ at residue 16, probably owing to a read error; the protein shown here is translated from the DNA. The DNA of the CDR3 is TGTGCTCTTGGGGAATTCACGGCGGTACTGGGGGATACTGTCGTCGTGGATAAACTCATCTTT. This translates into CALGEFTAVLGDTVVVDKLIF. The chain carries TRDV1 and TRDJ1; 12 bases agree with TRDD3. TCRdb carries no J gene annotation; the J gene was assigned here by matching the DNA with germline. Trimming took 2 bases from V and 5 from J; bases not matched to a gene: 21. Germline V gives CDR1 TSWWSYY, CDR2 QGS. There are 21 residues in the CDR3.

As to this clone: TCRdb's protein, taken from a much larger clone, differs from this DNA's translation at residue 14, likely owing to a read error; the protein displayed comes from the DNA. V gene TRAV38-2/DV8 combines with J gene TRDJ1; the match to TRDD3 covers 11 bases. In the absence of a J gene in TCRdb, the DNA was matched to germline to assign it here. Germline CDR1 TSESDYY, CDR2 QEAYKQQN. The CDR3 is made up of 19 amino acids. J gave up 3 bases and V 0 bases, and 13 bases lay outside the gene matches. The CDR3 coding sequence is TGTGCTTATAGGAGCGCGCCGTCGTACTGGGGGATAAGCGCCGATAAACTCATCTTT. Translated: CAYRSAPSYWGISADKLIF.

As concerns this clone: The TCRdb record carries a much larger clone's protein, which differs from this DNA's translation at residue 18; a read error is the likely cause, and the protein listed here is the DNA translation. V is TRDV1 and J is TRDJ3, with 13 bases identical to TRDD3. Germline V lookup: CDR1 TSWWSYY, CDR2 QGS. The CDR3 is 24 residues long. Written as DNA, the CDR3 is TGTGCTCTTGGGGAAGAGGAAGGTTACCACTGGGGGATACGGTTCTCCTGGGGCACCCGACAGATGTTTTTC. It encodes CALGEEEGYHWGIRFSWGTRQMFF.

Many counts were recorded for this clone. CDR3 nucleotides: TGTGCTCTTGGGGAACGAGTGGGGAATAGGTGGGGGATTCTATTTCACCTGTACACCGATAAACTCATCTTT. Its translation is CALGERVGNRWGILFHLYTDKLIF. The chain combines TRDV1 with TRDJ1; 8 positions agree with TRDD3. Germline-derived CDR1 and CDR2 are TSWWSYY and QGS. The CDR3 sequence is 24 residues long. The trim removed 1 base at V and 0 bases at J, leaving 28 bases unmatched.

In this sample, this clone turned up many times. The protein recorded in TCRdb matches a much larger clone and deviates from this DNA's translation at residue 16, suggesting a read error; the protein here is obtained by translating the DNA. This sample includes further DNA sequences coding for the same CDR3. This chain connects TRDV1 to TRDJ1, with D possibly TRDD3 on 8 matching bases. V was pared by 4 bases and J by 7 bases, with 34 bases between. CDR3 size: 20 residues. Germline loops: CDR1 TSWWSYY, CDR2 QGS. CDR3 in amino acids: CALGAPFSYLHWGATGKLIF. In nucleotides, the CDR3 is TGTGCTCTTGGGGCTCCATTTTCCTACTTACACTGGGGGGCCACTGGTAAACTCATCTTT.

This clone was seen many times. The translation of this DNA and the TCRdb protein of a much larger clone differ at residue 17, probably owing to a read error; the protein shown here is translated from the DNA. J is TRDJ1 and V is TRDV1, with 12 bases aligning to TRDD3. This CDR3 has 20 amino acids. From germline, CDR1 is TSWWSYY and CDR2 QGS. The CDR3 nucleotides are TGTGCTCTTGGGGAACTGATCCTCTCCCTCTGGGGGATACGACCCGATGAACTCATCTTT. As protein: CALGELILSLWGIRPDELIF.

This clone was seen a handful of times. This likely traces to a read error, being one base from a far larger clone. Other DNA sequences within the sample encode an identical CDR3. The gene calls are TRDV1 and TRDJ1; D might be TRDD3 (6 bases). Germline loops: CDR1 TSWWSYY, CDR2 QGS. CDR3 length: 20 amino acids. Trimming removed 1 base at V and 0 bases at J, with 24 bases between. The CDR3 sequence is CALGEPKKWVWGPYTDKLIF. The CDR3 region has the DNA TGTGCTCTTGGGGAACCCAAAAAATGGGTCTGGGGACCGTACACCGATAAACTCATCTTT.

This clone was seen more than once but under ten times. The protein TCRdb gives is from a much larger clone and does not agree with this DNA's translation at residue 17, likely a read error; the protein shown here comes from the DNA. J is TRDJ2 and V is TRDV3, with 9 bases that match TRDD2. The J gene was not available in TCRdb and was assigned here by matching the DNA to germline segments. Trimming cost V 0 bases and J 9 bases; bases outside gene matches: 29. The CDR3 extends over 21 amino acids. The germline V gene encodes CDR1 TVYSNPD and CDR2 GDNSRS (reference sequence). CDR3 sequence: CAFRRPSYKATGSLRATQLFF. For the CDR3, the DNA is TGTGCCTTTAGAAGGCCTTCCTACAAAGCTACTGGGAGTTTACGGGCAACACAACTCTTCTTT. Drawing the rest from reference TRDV3 and TRDJ2, the complete variable domain is CDKVTQSSPDQTVASGSEVVLLCTYDTVYSNPDLFWYRIRPDYSFQFVFYGDNSRSEGADFTQGRFSVKHILTQKAFHLVISPVRTEDSATYYCAFRRPSYKATGSLRATQLFFGKGTQLIVEP.

This clone occurred many times. The protein held in TCRdb is that of a much larger clone and does not match this DNA's translation at residue 12, likely because of a read error; the protein shown is translated from the DNA. The V gene is TRDV1, the J gene TRDJ1, with D perhaps TRDD1 or TRDD3 (6 bases each). Between the trimmed V and J ends, which lost 5 bases and 0 bases, there was a span of 31 bases. The CDR3 is 21 residues long. Germline CDR1 reads TSWWSYY; CDR2 reads QGS. The CDR3 nucleotides are TGTGCTCTTGGGTCCCCTCCAGGGAAATACGGTCCTGGGGCCGACACCGATAAACTCATCTTT. Protein sequence: CALGSPPGKYGPGADTDKLIF.

This clone was observed many times. This likely reflects a read error, since a far larger clone is one base away. Within the sample, other DNA sequences also encode this same CDR3. This sequence joins TRDV1 and TRDJ1, with 10 bases matching TRDD3. TCRdb supplies no J gene; here it was assigned by aligning the nucleotide sequence to germline. Germline assignment: CDR1 TSWWSYY and CDR2 QGS. The CDR3 is made up of 19 amino acids. The CDR3 region has the DNA TGTGCCCTTGGGGAACTCAGGTCTCCCTTACTGGGGGATCCCCATAAACTCATCTTT. Encoded protein: CALGELRSPLLGDPHKLIF.

This clone was picked up many times. A read error is the likely source, as a far larger clone sits one nucleotide away. The same CDR3 also results from other DNA sequences found in this sample. The chain recombines TRDV1 with TRDJ1; 7 bases line up with TRDD3. This CDR3 has 13 residues. CDR1 is TSWWSYY, CDR2 QGS, per germline. The J segment lost 7 bases and the V segment lost 3 bases, leaving 5 bases of the junction unmatched. CDR3 amino acids: CALGEHWGLKLIF. CDR3 in DNA: TGTGCTCTTGGGGAGCACTGGGGCCTTAAACTCATCTTT.

A few counts support this clone. A single base is all that separates this from a far larger clone, so a read error is likely. This sample includes further DNA sequences coding for the same CDR3. This rearrangement joins TRDV1 to TRDJ1, with 8 bases fitting TRDD2. CDR3 length equals 20 residues. CDR1 is TSWWSYY, CDR2 QGS, per germline. As DNA, the CDR3 is TGTGCTCTTGGGGACCCACAATCTTCCTACCCTCACCCGTACACAGATAAACTCATCTTT. It encodes CALGDPQSSYPHPYTDKLIF.

This clone came up many times. Other DNA sequences in this specimen translate into the identical CDR3. This chain uses TRDV1 with TRDJ1; 13 bases line up with TRDD3. CDR3 length: 21 residues. Germline V gene data show CDR1 as TSWWSYY and CDR2 as QGS. V dropped 4 bases and J dropped 8; count of bases not matched to a gene: 25. Here the CDR3 reads CALGGAPYHVLGDTLPFKLIF. The CDR3 DNA sequence: TGTGCTCTTGGGGGTGCTCCCTACCATGTACTGGGGGATACGCTCCCCTTCAAACTCATCTTT.

This clone has a count of ten or more. This DNA translates differently at residue 16 from the TCRdb protein, which is that of a much larger clone; a read error is likely, and the protein shown is the DNA's own translation. CDR3 nucleotide sequence: TGTGCTCTTGGGGATCTCATTTCGTACTGGGGGATACGGCACACCGGTAAACTCATCTTT. This encodes CALGDLISYWGIRHTGKLIF. This chain connects TRDV1 to TRDJ1; TRDD3 matches at 13 bases. The CDR3 is 20 residues long. Germline assignment: CDR1 TSWWSYY and CDR2 QGS.

At least ten counts were recorded for this clone. TCRdb's listed protein matches a much larger clone and diverges from this DNA's translation at residue 14, likely through a read error; the protein shown comes from the DNA. The gene calls are TRDV1 and TRDJ1, with unresolved D. The CDR3 has 18 residues. Germline V gene data show CDR1 as TSWWSYY and CDR2 as QGS. The DNA for the CDR3 is TGTGCTCTTGGGTTCACCTCCGTACATACTTATATCACCGGTAAACTCATCTTT. Its translation is CALGFTSVHTYITGKLIF.

This clone was seen many times. CDR3 bases: TGTGCTCTTGGGGAACTCGATTTCCCGAATGGCCTGTACTGGGGGATACGGCCGGACACCGATAAACTCATCTTT. Translating it yields CALGELDFPNGLYWGIRPDTDKLIF. This chain uses TRDV1 with TRDJ1; the match to TRDD3 covers 13 bases. Trimming removed 0 bases from V and 0 bases from J; junction bases left unmatched: 25. The length of the CDR3 is 25 residues. The V gene's germline CDR1 is TSWWSYY and CDR2 QGS.

This clone turned up a few times. TCRdb attributes to this sequence the protein of a much larger clone, which differs from the DNA translation at residue 14; a read error is likely, and the protein displayed is translated from the DNA. No J gene was assigned, while the V gene was called as TRDV2; no check of the table's D call, TRDD3, against the DNA was made. The CDR3 loop spans 16 amino acids. Germline V CDR1 and CDR2: GEAIGNYY, EKD. The CDR3 reads CACDTVGEPLTAQPFF. CDR3 coding DNA: TGTGCCTGTGACACCGTGGGGGAGCCTTTGACAGCACAACCCTTCTTT.

A remark on this clone: One end of the junction is discordant with germline, which a read error may explain. CDR3 protein: CSGPTRGYDRKLIF. The CDR3 DNA reads as TGCTCTGGTCCCACCCGGGGATACGACCGTAAACTCATCTTT. The chain couples TRDV1 to TRDJ1; 9 positions agree with TRDD3. TCRdb carries no J gene annotation; the J gene was assigned here by matching the DNA with germline. This CDR3 has 14 amino acids. Germline assignment: CDR1 TSWWSYY and CDR2 QGS.

This clone has just a few counts. The TCRdb protein, from a much larger clone, departs from this DNA's translation at residue 10, likely by read error; the protein shown derives from the DNA. The chain uses TRDV1 and TRDJ1; the D gene is possibly TRDD3 (5 bases). The V gene's germline CDR1 is TSWWSYY and CDR2 QGS. The CDR3 is 21 residues long. V gave up 3 bases and J gave up 2 bases, with 31 bases separating them. CDR3 protein: CALGDGYRQEYGFYLTDKLIF. CDR3 in DNA: TGTGCTCTTGGGGATGGTTATAGACAGGAATACGGTTTTTATTTGACCGATAAACTCATCTTT.

By proportion, this clone is medium-sized. In the same sample, other DNA sequences code for this CDR3. The genes are TRDV3 and TRDJ1, with D perhaps matching TRDD3 (5 bases). V was pared by 1 base and J by 8 bases, with 29 bases between. This CDR3 is built from 17 residues. Germline CDR1 is TVYSNPD and CDR2 is GDNSRS (reference sequence). The CDR3 DNA sequence: TGTGCCTTTATGCCTGGGCCATTAAGACAGCGGGACCGAAAACTCATCTTT. It is translated as CAFMPGPLRQRDRKLIF.

Sample share makes this clone medium-sized (0.01 to 0.1%). This sequence joins TRDV1 and TRDJ1; TRDD3 is a possible D gene (6 bases). CDR3 length: 15 residues. The V gene lost 3 bases and the J gene lost 4 bases, with 15 bases spanning the gap. The germline CDR1 and CDR2 sequences are TSWWSYY and QGS. The CDR3: CALGDLHHGGDKLIF. Here the CDR3 DNA reads TGTGCTCTTGGGGACCTCCACCATGGGGGCGATAAACTCATCTTT.

This clone has ten or more counts. A far more abundant clone sits one base away, making this likely a read error. The sample contains more than one DNA sequence encoding this CDR3. The chain joins TRDV1 to TRDJ1, with D maybe TRDD3 (6 bases). Germline CDR1 is TSWWSYY and CDR2 is QGS. The CDR3 sequence is 16 residues long. The ends were cut back, 0 bases at V and 4 bases at J, with 15 bases in the middle. CDR3 residues: CALGELLLGASDKLIF. The CDR3 nucleotides read TGTGCTCTTGGGGAACTCCTACTGGGTGCGAGCGATAAACTCATCTTT.

This clone has more than one count but fewer than ten. The protein that TCRdb holds for this DNA derives from a much larger clone and differs from the translated DNA at residue 23, which likely indicates a read error; the protein shown here is translated from the DNA. The V and J genes are TRDV1 and TRDJ1; 9 nucleotides agree with TRDD3. The V gene's germline CDR1 is TSWWSYY and CDR2 QGS. The CDR3 contains 26 residues. CDR3 in DNA: TGTGCTCTTGGGGAAACGATCCTAAAGCCGCGACCGGGAGACTGGGGGACCCTGAGGTACACCGATATACTCATCTTT. It specifies CALGETILKPRPGDWGTLRYTDILIF.

This clone was recorded a few times. The TCRdb protein, from a much larger clone, departs from this DNA's translation at residue 15, likely by read error; the protein shown derives from the DNA. CDR3: CALGEQVGWGSYSYIDKLIF. The CDR3 DNA reads as TGTGCTCTTGGGGAACAAGTCGGTTGGGGGTCATACTCATACATCGATAAACTCATCTTT. The V gene is TRDV1, the J gene TRDJ1; D might be TRDD3 (6 bases). Since TCRdb gives no J gene, matching the DNA to germline was used here to assign it. This CDR3 has 20 amino acids. Trimming stripped 1 base from V and 4 bases from J, with 28 bases between. Germline V gives CDR1 TSWWSYY, CDR2 QGS.

This clone was seen a handful of times. TCRdb's entry gives the protein of a much larger clone, which mismatches this DNA's translation at residue 3, likely from a read error; the protein reported here is translated from the DNA. CDR3 loop: CARDTRQYWGIYTDKLIF. The CDR3 DNA is TGTGCCCGTGACACACGACAATACTGGGGGATTTACACCGATAAACTCATCTTT. The genes are TRDV2 and TRDJ1; 10 bases align to TRDD3. The J gene is absent in TCRdb and was assigned here via DNA matching to germline. The V gene's germline CDR1 is GEAIGNYY and CDR2 EKD. The CDR3 sequence is 18 residues long.

This clone was recorded a few times. With a far larger clone one base away, a read error is the likely cause. In the same sample, other DNA sequences code for this CDR3. V and J are TRDV2 and TRDJ1, with 8 bases that match TRDD3. The CDR3 totals 20 residues. The germline V gene has CDR1 GEAIGNYY and CDR2 EKD. The CDR3 here is CACDIDRPRGDRKYTDKLIF. CDR3 nucleotides: TGTGCCTGTGACATTGACCGGCCTCGGGGGGATAGAAAGTACACCGACAAACTCATCTTT.

This clone was detected many times. The TCRdb protein, from a much larger clone, departs from this DNA's translation at residue 3, likely by read error; the protein shown derives from the DNA. The chain joins TRDV2 to TRDJ1, with D possibly TRDD3 on 6 matching bases. Germline CDR1 and CDR2: GEAIGNYY and EKD. This CDR3 comprises 20 residues. The CDR3 loop reads CAYDTLRVLGGPVITDKLIF. The CDR3 DNA sequence: TGTGCCTATGACACTCTTAGAGTACTGGGTGGGCCGGTCATCACCGATAAACTCATCTTT.